One sample yielded the 5 T cell receptor beta chains listed below, sequenced in a study of blood T cell repertoires in COVID-19. Here immunoSEQ multiplex PCR was the method, and the copy in TCRdb shows in-frame clones only, minus some. This table holds around 190,000 clones, about 84% found once. Sequencing used peripheral blood. The receptors were sampled from a human donor in a cohort sampled during active COVID-19.

The chain recombines TRBV15 with TRBJ2-1; D is unresolved. The CDR3 spans 12 residues. Germline V gives CDR1 LNHNV, CDR2 YYDKDF (reference sequence). Trimming left V 0 bases short and J 9 bases short, with 6 bases between. CDR3 nucleotides: TGTGCCACCAGCAGAGACTATGGTGAGCAGTTCTTC. Its translation is CATSRDYGEQFF.

This chain connects TRBV7-9 to TRBJ2-4, with 11 positions matching TRBD2. The CDR3 runs to 18 residues. CDR1 is SEHNR and CDR2 is FQNEAQ in the germline V gene (reference sequence). V gave up 0 bases and J gave up 1 base; unmatched junction bases: 5. The CDR3 loop reads CASSLASGGEWAKNIQYF. CDR3 DNA: TGTGCCAGCAGCTTAGCTAGCGGGGGGGAATGGGCCAAAAACATTCAGTACTTC.

The chain carries TRBV18 and TRBJ2-1; 12 nucleotides agree with TRBD2. The CDR3 is 15 amino acids. The germline V gene encodes CDR1 KGHSH and CDR2 LQKENI. V gave up 6 bases and J gave up 5 bases; unmatched junction bases: 5. The CDR3 reads CASSRLAGGNNEQFF. The CDR3 bases are TGTGCCAGCTCCCGCCTAGCGGGGGGGAACAATGAGCAGTTCTTC.

The V and J genes are TRBV30 and TRBJ1-1; D unclear. The length of the CDR3 is 14 residues. From germline, CDR1 is GTSNPN and CDR2 SVGIG (reference sequence). Between the trimmed V and J ends, which lost 3 bases and 1 base, there was a span of 12 bases. DNA for the CDR3: TGTGCCTGGAGCGCCGGGAAACAGAACACTGAAGCTTTCTTT. Amino acids: CAWSAGKQNTEAFF.

The chain links TRBV2 to TRBJ1-6; the D gene is possibly TRBD1 (5 bases). The CDR3 consists of 17 residues. Trimming pared 6 bases from V and 7 bases from J, leaving 22 bases between. Germline loops: CDR1 SNHLY, CDR2 FYNNEI. This CDR3 reads CASSELGGVGFNSPLHF. The CDR3 DNA reads TGTGCCAGCAGCGAACTGGGGGGGGTCGGGTTCAATTCACCCCTCCACTTT.